Below are 21 T cell receptor beta chains sequenced from a single sample in a study of cytotoxic CD8 clonotypes in ibrutinib-treated CLL. TCRdb's table, derived via immunoSEQ multiplex PCR, lists solely in-frame clones and lacks some. Among 250,000 to 350,000 clones listed, 76% were seen once. Material: PBMCs, obtained at disease progression, from a patient treated with ibrutinib. The origin of the receptors is a human donor with chronic lymphocytic leukemia.

This chain uses TRBV5-6 with TRBJ1-2; no definite D call. CDR3 length equals 13 residues. Trimming left V 2 bases short and J 8 bases short, with 13 bases between. The germline gives CDR1 SGHDT, CDR2 YYEEEE. CDR3 sequence: CASSFFGGRGYTF. The CDR3 DNA reads TGTGCCAGCAGCTTTTTTGGCGGGCGGGGCTACACCTTC.

The chain has TRBV18 and TRBJ1-2, with 8 bases matching TRBD1. Germline CDR1 and CDR2: KGHSH and LQKENI. CDR3 size: 15 residues. After removal of 0 bases from V and 5 bases from J, the junction contained 5 bases not matched to a gene. The CDR3 sequence is CASSPPQGAAYGYTF. The CDR3 DNA reads TGTGCCAGCTCACCACCCCAGGGGGCCGCGTATGGCTACACCTTC.

The V and J genes are TRBV10-1 and TRBJ2-7; TRBD2 matches at 9 bases. The CDR3 is made up of 17 amino acids. With V trimmed by 0 bases and J by 3 bases, 9 bases remained unmatched. Per the germline V gene, CDR1 is WNHNN and CDR2 is SYGVQD (reference sequence). For the CDR3, the DNA is TGCGCCAGCAGTGAGTCAGGGGGCGGGAGGGCCATCTACGAGCAGTACTTC. It codes for CASSESGGGRAIYEQYF.

The rearrangement links TRBV29-1 to TRBJ2-7; 9 positions agree with TRBD1. The CDR3 contains 13 residues. CDR1 and CDR2 (germline): SQVTM, ANQGSEA. V shed 6 bases, J shed 3 bases, and the junction held 6 bases outside the gene matches. CDR3 in amino acids: CSVRTGENYEQYF. The CDR3 DNA reads as TGCAGCGTCAGGACAGGGGAAAACTACGAGCAGTACTTC.

V is TRBV29-1 and J is TRBJ1-2; a weak D match, TRBD1 (5 bases). From germline, CDR1 is SQVTM and CDR2 ANQGSEA. The CDR3 covers 13 residues. V was cut by 5 bases and J by 8 bases, with 18 bases left in between. For the CDR3, the DNA is TGCAGCGTTCGTAGGGGTCCGACTCGGGGCTACACCTTC. Its protein is CSVRRGPTRGYTF.

With regard to this clone: This sample includes further DNA sequences coding for the same CDR3. CDR3 bases: TGTGCCAGTAGTATAGACCGCGGCACAGATACGCAGTATTTT. Translating it yields CASSIDRGTDTQYF. The chain is built from TRBV19 and TRBJ2-3; D gene unclear. From germline, CDR1 is LNHDA and CDR2 SQIVND (reference sequence). The CDR3 loop spans 14 amino acids. V was cut by 0 bases and J by 1 base, with 5 bases left in between.

This clone was seen a handful of times. The J gene is TRBJ1-2, the V gene TRBV4-1; 7 nucleotides align to TRBD1. Germline V CDR1 and CDR2: MGHRA, YSYEKL. The CDR3 sequence is 14 residues long. Trimming at V came to 6 bases and at J to 4 bases, leaving 8 bases not matched to a gene. This CDR3 reads CASSYDRVSYGYTF. In DNA form, the CDR3 reads TGCGCCAGCAGTTACGACAGGGTTTCCTATGGCTACACCTTC.

This clone was picked up one time. The chain uses TRBV10-1 and TRBJ2-3; D gene uncertain. Germline loops: CDR1 WNHNN, CDR2 SYGVQD (reference sequence). The germline V and J ends were trimmed by 2 bases and 3 bases, with 9 bases remaining between them. The CDR3 length is 14 residues. The CDR3 DNA is TGCGCCAGCAGTGAGGGGCTGGGGACAGATACGCAGTATTTT. It translates to CASSEGLGTDTQYF.

There are a few counts of this clone. The J gene is TRBJ1-2, the V gene TRBV10-3; 10 nucleotides match TRBD1. J gave up 6 bases and V 6 bases, and 4 bases lay outside the gene matches. The CDR3 has 13 amino acids. Germline values: CDR1 ENHRY, CDR2 SYGVKD. The CDR3: CAISKGQGNGYTF. For the CDR3, the DNA is TGTGCCATCAGCAAGGGACAGGGGAATGGCTACACCTTC.

This chain joins TRBV9 and TRBJ1-5; no clear D gene. Trimming left V 3 bases short and J 2 bases short, with 9 bases between. Germline values: CDR1 SGDLS, CDR2 YYNGEE. The length of the CDR3 is 14 residues. This CDR3 reads CASSGPGGNQPQHF. The CDR3 coding sequence is TGTGCCAGCAGCGGACCCGGGGGCAATCAGCCCCAGCATTTT.

DNA of the CDR3: TGTGCCAGCAGCTTAGTGGCGGGGGGCCGTCAAGAGACCCAGTACTTC. Its translation: CASSLVAGGRQETQYF. The genes are TRBV11-2 and TRBJ2-5; 8 bases line up with TRBD2. V trimming: 1 base; J trimming: 2 bases; junction bases outside the gene matches: 6. Germline-derived CDR1 and CDR2 are SGHAT and FQNNGV. CDR3 length: 16 residues. The full variable domain, with the rest looked up from reference TRBV11-2 and TRBJ2-5, is EAGVAQSPRYKIIEKRQSVAFWCNPISGHATLYWYQQILGQGPKLLIQFQNNGVVDDSQLPKDRFSAERLKGVDSTLKIQPAKLEDSAVYLCASSLVAGGRQETQYFGPGTRLLVL.

This clone has more than one count but fewer than ten. This chain uses TRBV10-3 with TRBJ1-2; no definite D call. This CDR3 has 12 amino acids. Trimming removed 4 bases at V and 8 bases at J, with 11 bases between. CDR1 is ENHRY, CDR2 SYGVKD, per germline. For the CDR3, the DNA is TGTGCCATCAGTGCGATCAGGAGGGGCTACACCTTC. This translates into CAISAIRRGYTF.

V and J are TRBV5-1 and TRBJ1-2, with 7 bases lining up with TRBD1. This CDR3 is 15 amino acids long. Germline CDR1 reads SGHRS; CDR2 reads YFSETQ. V gave up 0 bases and J gave up 4 bases; unmatched junction bases: 6. The CDR3 reads CASSLEAGGGYGYTF. As DNA, the CDR3 is TGCGCCAGCAGCTTGGAGGCAGGGGGTGGCTATGGCTACACCTTC.

In this sample, this clone turned up a few times. The chain combines TRBV4-2 with TRBJ1-2, with D tentatively TRBD1 (6 bases). Trimming left V 0 bases short and J 6 bases short, with 14 bases between. This CDR3 contains 15 residues. Germline values: CDR1 LGHNA, CDR2 YNFKEQ. CDR3 region: CASSQDALAGDGYTF. CDR3 DNA sequence: TGTGCCAGCAGCCAAGACGCGCTGGCAGGGGATGGCTACACCTTC.

The rearrangement links TRBV5-6 to TRBJ1-2, with D uncertain. Between the trimmed V and J ends, which lost 6 bases and 9 bases, there was a span of 15 bases. This CDR3 is built from 12 residues. Germline lookup yields CDR1 SGHDT and CDR2 YYEEEE. The CDR3 DNA reads as TGTGCCAGCACGTATGCGAGTTTCCGCTACACCTTC. This sequence encodes CASTYASFRYTF.

V is TRBV10-3 and J is TRBJ1-5; 7 positions agree with TRBD1. This CDR3 comprises 18 residues. CDR1 ENHRY and CDR2 SYGVKD come from the germline V gene. V was pared by 4 bases and J by 1 base, with 13 bases of the junction left unmatched. The CDR3 region has the DNA TGTGCCATCAGTGCGGGGAGGGGGCTTGATCTAAGCAATCAGCCCCAGCATTTT. It translates to CAISAGRGLDLSNQPQHF.

The rearrangement uses TRBV11-2 and TRBJ1-6; D is ambiguous. Germline V gene lookup returns CDR1 SGHAT and CDR2 FQNNGV. This CDR3 is 15 amino acids long. Trimming took 1 base from V and 9 from J, leaving 13 bases between them. The CDR3 bases are TGTGCCAGCAGCTTAGGGGCCAGAGCGATTTCACCCCTCCACTTT. Translating it yields CASSLGARAISPLHF.

The chain carries TRBV28 and TRBJ2-1; 9 bases are a match to TRBD1. The CDR3 is 14 amino acids. The V and J ends lost 8 bases and 8 bases, in that order; junction bases with no gene match: 10. Germline V gene sequence: CDR1 MDHEN, CDR2 SYDVKM. This CDR3 reads CASGATGGRHEQFF. The CDR3 DNA sequence: TGTGCCAGCGGGGCGACAGGGGGACGGCATGAGCAGTTCTTC.

The gene calls are TRBV18 and TRBJ2-3; the match to TRBD2 covers 9 bases. This CDR3 comprises 15 residues. The V gene's germline CDR1 is KGHSH and CDR2 LQKENI. The V gene end was trimmed by 4 bases and the J gene end by 9 bases; junction bases not matched to a gene: 11. The CDR3 loop reads CASSQGLADWGTQYF. As DNA, the CDR3 is TGTGCCAGCTCACAGGGACTAGCCGACTGGGGAACGCAGTATTTT.

The chain uses TRBV6-1 and TRBJ1-5, with D perhaps TRBD1 (5 bases). Trimming removed 4 bases at V and 4 bases at J, with 14 bases between. The CDR3 is 15 amino acids. Looked up from germline, CDR1 is MNHNS and CDR2 is SASEGT. The CDR3 sequence: CASSGVKTANQPQHF. CDR3 sequence (DNA): TGTGCCAGCAGTGGGGTCAAGACAGCTAATCAGCCCCAGCATTTT.

This chain links TRBV19 with TRBJ1-1; 7 positions agree with TRBD1. CDR3 length: 13 amino acids. Germline V lookup: CDR1 LNHDA, CDR2 SQIVND (reference sequence). J gave up 1 base and V 6 bases, and 2 bases lay outside the gene matches. The CDR3 is CASRAGGNTEAFF. CDR3 coding DNA: TGTGCCAGTAGGGCAGGGGGGAACACTGAAGCTTTCTTT. Full variable domain (missing parts from reference TRBV19 and TRBJ1-1): DGGITQSPKYLFRKEGQNVTLSCEQNLNHDAMYWYRQDPGQGLRLIYYSQIVNDFQKGDIAEGYSVSREKKESFPLTVTSAQKNPTAFYLCASRAGGNTEAFFGQGTRLTVV.